This paragraph reports one T cell receptor (beta chain). CDR1 is GTSNPN, CDR2 SVGIG, per germline (reference sequence). The CDR3 has 14 residues. Unmatched junction bases numbered 6, after V lost 2 bases and J lost 10 bases. This entry belongs to a study of blood T cell repertoires in COVID-19. For the study at large: Material from acute and convalescent COVID-19 was sourced from the United States, Italy and Spain.

Participant ages covered roughly 18 to 89 years across 24 US areas. Assignment of participants to cohorts was predicated upon participant-reported clinical history. Profiling relied on immunoSEQ multiplex PCR, and the TCRdb table lists in-frame clones only, not all of them. The sample gives 250,000 or so clones, roughly 84% of which show up once; just over 6.5% is in the top ten. The source of this sequence is a woman aged 50 to 65 who had been exposed to COVID-19. The specimen sequenced was PBMCs or T cells enriched from blood (not recorded which). The chain employs TRBV30 and TRBJ1-6; 9 bases map to TRBD1. CDR3 residues: CAWSPGTGRSPLHF. The CDR3 region has the DNA TGTGCCTGGAGTCCCGGGACAGGGAGGTCACCCCTCCACTTT.